This T cell receptor beta chain was sequenced for a study of identical twins. Losses at the gene ends were 8 bases for V and 4 bases for J; bases not matched to a gene: 11. This CDR3 comprises 15 residues. The germline V gene has CDR1 MNHEY and CDR2 SVGEGT. This clonotype turned up a few times. TCRdb reprocessed the 5' RACE reads via MiXCR and lists one record per CDR3 protein. The table includes some 460,000 distinct CDR3 sequences, approximately 15% detected once. The same data also went into a second study, on yellow fever vaccine responses in identical twins.

This TCR was sampled from a woman under 30 in good health. This chain links TRBV6-2 or TRBV6-3 with TRBJ2-7; 10 bases agree with TRBD2. The sample taken for sequencing was CD4+ T cells sorted from blood. The CDR3 nucleotides are TGTGCCAGCCGGCTTGCCGAACTAGCGGGGTACGAGCAGTACTTC. This codes for CASRLAELAGYEQYF.